The present entry profiles one T cell receptor (beta chain) with its context. Measured with immunoSEQ multiplex PCR; TCRdb has only the in-frame clones, and not every one. The sample shows around 100,000 clones, over 70% of them seen only once. V was clipped by 0 bases and J by 6 bases, with 9 bases between them. The CDR3 has 14 amino acids. Germline V gene lookup returns CDR1 SGHRS and CDR2 YFSETQ. The sample is drawn from a study of blood T cell repertoires in COVID-19. Across the study: Both acute and convalescent COVID-19 samples were obtained from the United States, Italy and Spain. The cDNA or gDNA used as material had been derived from T cells, B-cell-depleted T cells, or PBMCs.

The receptor comes from a woman between 65 and 79 years old with acute or convalescent COVID-19. The sample consisted of peripheral blood. The chain joins TRBV5-1 to TRBJ2-2; D gene ambiguous. Written as DNA, the CDR3 is TGCGCCAGCAGCTTGGTCCTTCAGGCCGGGGAGCTGTTTTTT. This sequence encodes CASSLVLQAGELFF.